This record concerns one TCR beta chain sequence. Its antigen is undetermined. Germline V gene data show CDR1 as SGHRS and CDR2 as YFSETQ. V lost 5 bases and J lost 5, with 11 bases in between. The CDR3 contains 13 residues. The primer mix had 60 Vbeta and 13 Jbeta primers. The data were produced by immunoSEQ multiplex PCR, yet TCRdb's version contains in-frame clones alone and is incomplete. Among 160,000 or so clones listed, roughly 87% were seen once. The sample originates from a study of cytomegalovirus exposure and HLA in healthy donors. Broader study findings: Follow-up analysis later connected one missense variant in DCLRE1C with trimming of TCR beta V- and J-genes. Available immune exposure information was restricted to CMV serostatus only.

All the people who gave samples were healthy bone marrow donors. The rearrangement uses TRBV5-1 and TRBJ2-1; tentative D call: TRBD2 (5 bases). The sequence was obtained from a man aged 45-65 years in good health and CMV-seropositive. The sequencing input was PBMCs. CDR3 sequence: CASRADADNEQFF. The CDR3 DNA reads TGCGCCAGCAGAGCGGACGCTGACAATGAGCAGTTCTTC. Filled out from reference TRBV5-1 and TRBJ2-1, the complete variable domain reads KAGVTQTPRYLIKTRGQQVTLSCSPISGHRSVSWYQQTPGQGLQFLFEYFSETQRNKGNFPGRFSGRQFSNSRSEMNVSTLELGDSALYLCASRADADNEQFFGPGTRLTVL.